This TCR beta chain was sequenced for a study of CD8 T cells in Susac syndrome. Overall study findings and caveats: It was acknowledged by the study that relatively few individuals were included in its TCR sequencing and HLA analysis.

The RNA input was about 0.45 to 1 ug, and it was reverse transcribed with random hexamers. Via MiXCR, TCRdb re-called the immunoSEQ multiplex PCR reads, giving one row per CDR3 protein. This table holds roughly 130,000 distinct CDR3 sequences, about 95% found once. This CDR3 is 16 amino acids long. CDR1 and CDR2 from the germline V gene are LGHDT and YNNKEL (reference sequence). Between the trimmed V and J ends, which lost 0 bases and 0 bases, there was a span of 8 bases. Concerning this clonotype itself: Antigen unknown.

The clonotype comes from a human donor in good health. Sequencing input: CD4+ T cells from PBMCs. This rearrangement joins TRBV3-1 to TRBJ1-4, with D unclear. The DNA for the CDR3 is TGTGCCAGCAGCCAAGATCCAGTGGCAACTAATGAAAAACTGTTTTTT. Protein: CASSQDPVATNEKLFF.